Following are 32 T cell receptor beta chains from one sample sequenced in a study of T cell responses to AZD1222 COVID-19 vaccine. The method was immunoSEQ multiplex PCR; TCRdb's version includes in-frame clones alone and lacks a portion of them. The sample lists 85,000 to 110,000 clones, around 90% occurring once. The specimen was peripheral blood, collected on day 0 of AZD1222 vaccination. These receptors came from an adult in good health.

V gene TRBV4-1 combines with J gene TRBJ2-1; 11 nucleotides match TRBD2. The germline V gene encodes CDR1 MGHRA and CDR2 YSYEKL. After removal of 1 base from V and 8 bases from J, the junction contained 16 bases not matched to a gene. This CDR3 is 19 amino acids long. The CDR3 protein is CASSQGAIAGGTVGYEQFF. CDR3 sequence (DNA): TGCGCCAGCAGCCAAGGGGCGATAGCGGGGGGGACGGTAGGCTATGAGCAGTTCTTC.

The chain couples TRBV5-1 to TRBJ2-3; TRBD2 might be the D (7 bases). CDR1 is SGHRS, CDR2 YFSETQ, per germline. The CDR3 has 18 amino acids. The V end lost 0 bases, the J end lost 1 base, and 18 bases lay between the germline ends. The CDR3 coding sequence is TGCGCCAGCAGCTTGGGCGGGGTGCGGGGGCCACGCACAGATACGCAGTATTTT. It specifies CASSLGGVRGPRTDTQYF.

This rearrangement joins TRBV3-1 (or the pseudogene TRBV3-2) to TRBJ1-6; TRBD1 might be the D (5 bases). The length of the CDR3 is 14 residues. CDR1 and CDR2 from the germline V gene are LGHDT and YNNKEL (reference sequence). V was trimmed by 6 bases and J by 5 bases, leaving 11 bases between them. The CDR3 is CASRDMGHNSPLHF. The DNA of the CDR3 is TGTGCCAGCAGGGATATGGGGCATAATTCACCCCTCCACTTT.

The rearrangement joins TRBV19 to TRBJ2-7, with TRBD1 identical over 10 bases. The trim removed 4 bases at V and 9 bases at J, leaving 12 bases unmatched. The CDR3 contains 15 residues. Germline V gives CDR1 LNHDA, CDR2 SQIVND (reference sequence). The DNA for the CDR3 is TGTGCCAGTAGTAGAGACAGGGGGCAATCATCCGGGCAGTACTTC. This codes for CASSRDRGQSSGQYF. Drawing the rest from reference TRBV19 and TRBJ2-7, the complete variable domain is DGGITQSPKYLFRKEGQNVTLSCEQNLNHDAMYWYRQDPGQGLRLIYYSQIVNDFQKGDIAEGYSVSREKKESFPLTVTSAQKNPTAFYLCASSRDRGQSSGQYFGPGTRLTVT.

The CDR3 region is CAPTLSRTGAYYEQYF. DNA for the CDR3: TGTGCCCCTACATTATCCCGGACAGGGGCATACTACGAGCAGTACTTC. This chain joins TRBV30 and TRBJ2-7; 9 bases fit TRBD1. From germline, CDR1 is GTSNPN and CDR2 SVGIG (reference sequence). V gave up 8 bases and J gave up 3 bases; unmatched junction bases: 17. The CDR3 sequence is 16 residues long.

CDR3 region: CAISGRTGGTEAFF. Here the CDR3 DNA reads TGTGCCATCAGTGGACGGACCGGTGGAACTGAAGCTTTCTTT. The V and J genes are TRBV10-3 and TRBJ1-1; D uncertain. CDR1 and CDR2 from the germline V gene are ENHRY and SYGVKD. The CDR3 runs 14 residues. V shed 4 bases and J shed 5 bases, with 14 bases lying between them.

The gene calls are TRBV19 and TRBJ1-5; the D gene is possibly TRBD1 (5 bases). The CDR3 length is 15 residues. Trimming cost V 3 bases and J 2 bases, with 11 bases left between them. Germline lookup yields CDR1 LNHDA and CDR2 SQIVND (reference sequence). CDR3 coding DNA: TGTGCCAGTAGTATTAGTTCGGGGGGCAATCAGCCCCAGCATTTT. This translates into CASSISSGGNQPQHF.

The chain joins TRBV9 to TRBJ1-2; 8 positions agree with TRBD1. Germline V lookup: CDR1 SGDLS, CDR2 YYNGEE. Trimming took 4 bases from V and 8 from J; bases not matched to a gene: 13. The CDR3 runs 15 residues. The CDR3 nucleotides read TGTGCCAGCAGCTCCCGGACAGGGCTTCAGGGGGGCTACACCTTC. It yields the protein CASSSRTGLQGGYTF.

CDR3 DNA: TGTGCCAGCAGCACAGGGGGGGATGGACAGCCCCAGCATTTT. Translating it yields CASSTGGDGQPQHF. This chain connects TRBV2 to TRBJ1-5, with 8 bases aligning to TRBD1. The CDR3 runs 14 residues. The V gene end was trimmed by 6 bases and the J gene end by 7 bases; junction bases not matched to a gene: 8. Germline CDR1 is SNHLY and CDR2 is FYNNEI.

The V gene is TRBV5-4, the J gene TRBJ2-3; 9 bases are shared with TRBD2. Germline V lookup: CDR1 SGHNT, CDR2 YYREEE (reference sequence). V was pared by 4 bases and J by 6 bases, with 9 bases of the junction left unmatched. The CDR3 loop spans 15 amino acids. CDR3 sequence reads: CASSPKAGGGDTQYF. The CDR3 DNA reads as TGTGCCAGCAGCCCTAAAGCGGGGGGCGGGGATACGCAGTATTTT.

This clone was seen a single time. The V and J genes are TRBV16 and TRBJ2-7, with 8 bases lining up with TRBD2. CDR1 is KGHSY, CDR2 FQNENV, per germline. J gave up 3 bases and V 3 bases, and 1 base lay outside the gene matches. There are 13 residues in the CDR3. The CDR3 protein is CASSHGGVYEQYF. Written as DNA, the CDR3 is TGTGCCAGCAGCCACGGGGGGGTCTACGAGCAGTACTTC.

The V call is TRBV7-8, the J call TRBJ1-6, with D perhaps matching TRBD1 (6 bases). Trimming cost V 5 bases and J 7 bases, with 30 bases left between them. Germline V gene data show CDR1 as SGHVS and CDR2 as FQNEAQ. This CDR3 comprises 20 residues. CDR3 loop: CASSPYRVHGGQLTNSPLHF. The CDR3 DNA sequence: TGTGCCAGCAGCCCATACAGGGTTCATGGGGGCCAGCTAACCAATTCACCCCTCCACTTT.

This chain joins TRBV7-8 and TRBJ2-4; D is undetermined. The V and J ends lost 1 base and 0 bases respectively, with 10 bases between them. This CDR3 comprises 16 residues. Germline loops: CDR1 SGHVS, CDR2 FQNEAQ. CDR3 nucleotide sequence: TGTGCCAGCAGCTTAGGGGTAGCCATAGCCAAAAACATTCAGTACTTC. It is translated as CASSLGVAIAKNIQYF.

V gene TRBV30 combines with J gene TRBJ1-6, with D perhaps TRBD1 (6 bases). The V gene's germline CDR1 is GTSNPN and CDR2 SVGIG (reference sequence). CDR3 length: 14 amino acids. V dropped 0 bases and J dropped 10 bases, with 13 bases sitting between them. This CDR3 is CAWSVGQGTSPLHF. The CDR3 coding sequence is TGTGCCTGGAGTGTTGGCCAGGGGACCTCACCCCTCCACTTT.

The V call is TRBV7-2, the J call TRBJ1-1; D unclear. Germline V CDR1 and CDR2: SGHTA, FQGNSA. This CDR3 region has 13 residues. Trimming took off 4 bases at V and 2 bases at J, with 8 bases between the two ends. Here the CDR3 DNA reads TGTGCCAGCAGCTCTCACCCTAACACTGAAGCTTTCTTT. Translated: CASSSHPNTEAFF. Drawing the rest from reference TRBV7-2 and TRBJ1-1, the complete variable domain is GAGVSQSPSNKVTEKGKDVELRCDPISGHTALYWYRQSLGQGLEFLIYFQGNSAPDKSGLPSDRFSAERTGGSVSTLTIQRTQQEDSAVYLCASSSHPNTEAFFGQGTRLTVV.

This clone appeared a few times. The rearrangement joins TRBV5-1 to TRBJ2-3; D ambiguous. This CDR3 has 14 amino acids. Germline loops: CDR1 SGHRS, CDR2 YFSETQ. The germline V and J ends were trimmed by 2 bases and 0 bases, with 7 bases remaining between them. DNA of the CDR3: TGCGCCAGCAGCTTCCAGGTTAGCACAGATACGCAGTATTTT. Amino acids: CASSFQVSTDTQYF.

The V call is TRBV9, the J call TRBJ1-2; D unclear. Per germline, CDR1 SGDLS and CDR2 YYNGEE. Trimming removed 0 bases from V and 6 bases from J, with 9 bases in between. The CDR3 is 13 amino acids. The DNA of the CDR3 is TGTGCCAGCAGCGTAGGGTTCAAGGATGGCTACACCTTC. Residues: CASSVGFKDGYTF.

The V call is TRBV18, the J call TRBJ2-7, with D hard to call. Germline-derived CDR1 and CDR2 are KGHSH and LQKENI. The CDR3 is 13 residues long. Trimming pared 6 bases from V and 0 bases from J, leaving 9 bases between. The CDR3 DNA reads TGTGCCAGCTCGTCGACGATCTCCTACGAGCAGTACTTC. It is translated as CASSSTISYEQYF.

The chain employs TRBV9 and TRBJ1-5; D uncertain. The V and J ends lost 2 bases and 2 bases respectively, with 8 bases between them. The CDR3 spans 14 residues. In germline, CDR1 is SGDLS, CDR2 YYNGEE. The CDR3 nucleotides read TGTGCCAGCAGCGTTGATGTAGGCAATCAGCCCCAGCATTTT. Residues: CASSVDVGNQPQHF.

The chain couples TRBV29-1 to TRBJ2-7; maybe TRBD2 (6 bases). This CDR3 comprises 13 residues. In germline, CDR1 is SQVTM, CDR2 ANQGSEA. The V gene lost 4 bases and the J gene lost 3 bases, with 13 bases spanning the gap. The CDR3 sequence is CSVGLLGGYEQYF. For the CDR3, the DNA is TGCAGCGTTGGATTGCTGGGGGGCTACGAGCAGTACTTC.

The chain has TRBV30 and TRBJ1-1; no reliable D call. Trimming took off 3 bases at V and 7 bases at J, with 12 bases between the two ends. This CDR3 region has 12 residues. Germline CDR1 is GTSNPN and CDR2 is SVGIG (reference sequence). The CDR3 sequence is CAWSSTGLEAFF. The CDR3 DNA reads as TGTGCCTGGAGCTCGACCGGACTTGAAGCTTTCTTT. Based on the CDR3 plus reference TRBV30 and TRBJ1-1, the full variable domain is SQTIHQWPATLVQPVGSPLSLECTVEGTSNPNLYWYRQAAGRGLQLLFYSVGIGQISSEVPQNLSASRPQDRQFILSSKKLLLSDSGFYLCAWSSTGLEAFFGQGTRLTVV.

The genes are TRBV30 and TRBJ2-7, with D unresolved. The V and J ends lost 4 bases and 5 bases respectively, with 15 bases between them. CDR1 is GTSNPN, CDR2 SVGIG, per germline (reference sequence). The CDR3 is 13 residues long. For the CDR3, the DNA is TGTGCCTGGAAAGATCCGTTATACGACGAGCAGTACTTC. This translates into CAWKDPLYDEQYF.

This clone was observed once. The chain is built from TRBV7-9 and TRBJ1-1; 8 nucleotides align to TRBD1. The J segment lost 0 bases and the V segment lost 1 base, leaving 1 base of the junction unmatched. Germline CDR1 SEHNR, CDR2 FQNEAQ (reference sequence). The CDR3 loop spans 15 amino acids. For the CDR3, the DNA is TGTGCCAGCAGCTTAGGGGACAGGTTGAACACTGAAGCTTTCTTT. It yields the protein CASSLGDRLNTEAFF.

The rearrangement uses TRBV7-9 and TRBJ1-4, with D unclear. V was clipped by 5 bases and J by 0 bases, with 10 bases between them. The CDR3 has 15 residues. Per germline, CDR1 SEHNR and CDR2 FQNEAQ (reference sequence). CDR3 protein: CASSATEATNEKLFF. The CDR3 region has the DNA TGTGCCAGCAGCGCAACGGAGGCAACTAATGAAAAACTGTTTTTT.

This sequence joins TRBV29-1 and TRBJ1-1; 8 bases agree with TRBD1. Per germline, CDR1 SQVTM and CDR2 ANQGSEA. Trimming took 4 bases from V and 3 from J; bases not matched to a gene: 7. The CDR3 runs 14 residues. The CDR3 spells CSVGLGQVYTEAFF. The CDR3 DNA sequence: TGCAGCGTTGGATTGGGACAGGTGTACACTGAAGCTTTCTTT.

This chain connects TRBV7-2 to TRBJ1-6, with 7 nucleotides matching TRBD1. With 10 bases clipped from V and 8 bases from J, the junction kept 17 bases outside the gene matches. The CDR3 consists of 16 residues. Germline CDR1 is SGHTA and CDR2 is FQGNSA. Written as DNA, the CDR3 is TGTGCCAACCTCAGACAGGGCCGAGTTCCTTATTCACCCCTCCACTTT. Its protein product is CANLRQGRVPYSPLHF.

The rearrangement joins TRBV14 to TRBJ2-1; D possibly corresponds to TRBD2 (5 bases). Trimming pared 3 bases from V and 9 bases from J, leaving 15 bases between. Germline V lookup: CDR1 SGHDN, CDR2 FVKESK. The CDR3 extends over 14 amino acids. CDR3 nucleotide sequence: TGTGCCAGCAGCCACATGGTGCCGGGGAGTGAGCAGTTCTTC. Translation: CASSHMVPGSEQFF.

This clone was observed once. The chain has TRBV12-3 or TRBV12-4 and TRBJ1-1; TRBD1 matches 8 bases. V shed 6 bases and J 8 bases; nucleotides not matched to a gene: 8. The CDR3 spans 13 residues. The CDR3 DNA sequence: TGTGCCAGCAGGACAGGGGTATACAGGGAAGCTTTCTTT. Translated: CASRTGVYREAFF.

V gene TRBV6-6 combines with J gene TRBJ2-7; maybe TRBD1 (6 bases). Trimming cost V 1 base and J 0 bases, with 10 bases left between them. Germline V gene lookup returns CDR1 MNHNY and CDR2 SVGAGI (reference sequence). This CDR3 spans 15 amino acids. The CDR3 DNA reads TGTGCCAGCAGTTACTTAGACAGGCGCTCCTACGAGCAGTACTTC. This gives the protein CASSYLDRRSYEQYF.

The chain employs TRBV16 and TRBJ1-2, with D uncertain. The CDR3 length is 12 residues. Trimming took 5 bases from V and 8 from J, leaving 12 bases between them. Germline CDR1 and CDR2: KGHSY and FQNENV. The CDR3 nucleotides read TGTGCCAGCAGCTCAACGGGGAAAGGCTACACCTTC. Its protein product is CASSSTGKGYTF. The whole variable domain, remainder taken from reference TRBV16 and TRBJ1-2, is GEEVAQTPKHLVRGEGQKAKLYCAPIKGHSYVFWYQQVLKNEFKFLISFQNENVFDETGMPKERFSAKCLPNSPCSLEIQATKLEDSAVYFCASSSTGKGYTFGSGTRLTVV.

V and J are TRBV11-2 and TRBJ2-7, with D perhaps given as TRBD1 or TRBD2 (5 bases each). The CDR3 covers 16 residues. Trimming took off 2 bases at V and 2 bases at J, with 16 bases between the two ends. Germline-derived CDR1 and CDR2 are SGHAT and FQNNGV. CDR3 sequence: CASSLRAGSFAYEQYF. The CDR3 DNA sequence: TGTGCCAGCAGCTTACGGGCAGGGAGTTTTGCCTACGAGCAGTACTTC.

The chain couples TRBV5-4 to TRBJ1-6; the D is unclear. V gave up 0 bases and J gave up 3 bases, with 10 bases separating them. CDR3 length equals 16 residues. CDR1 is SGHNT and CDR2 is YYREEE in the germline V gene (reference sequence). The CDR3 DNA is TGTGCCAGCAGCTTGGCCGCAGCCCGCTATAATTCACCCCTCCACTTT. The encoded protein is CASSLAAARYNSPLHF. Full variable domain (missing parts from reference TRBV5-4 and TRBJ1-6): ETGVTQSPTHLIKTRGQQVTLRCSSQSGHNTVSWYQQALGQGPQFIFQYYREEENGRGNFPPRFSGLQFPNYSSELNVNALELDDSALYLCASSLAAARYNSPLHFGNGTRLTVT.